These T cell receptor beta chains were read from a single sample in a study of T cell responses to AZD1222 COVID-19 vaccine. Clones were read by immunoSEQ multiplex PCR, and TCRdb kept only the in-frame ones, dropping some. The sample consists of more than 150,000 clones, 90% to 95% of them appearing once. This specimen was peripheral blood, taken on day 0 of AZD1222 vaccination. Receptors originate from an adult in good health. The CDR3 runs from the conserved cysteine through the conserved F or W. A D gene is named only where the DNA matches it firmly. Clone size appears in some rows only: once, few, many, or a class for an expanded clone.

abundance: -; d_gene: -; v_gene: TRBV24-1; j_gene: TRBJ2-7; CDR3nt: TGTGCCACCAGTGATCTGATCCCCGGGACACCGAACTCCTACGAGCAGTACTTC; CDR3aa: CATSDLIPGTPNSYEQYF
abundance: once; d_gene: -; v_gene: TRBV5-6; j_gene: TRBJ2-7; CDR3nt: TGTGCCAGCAGCCCAGGATCTTTTTCCTACGAGCAGTACTTC; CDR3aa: CASSPGSFSYEQYF
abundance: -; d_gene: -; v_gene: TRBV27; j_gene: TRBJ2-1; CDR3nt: TGTGCCAGCAGACCACGGTCCCTTTCCTACAATGAGCAGTTCTTC; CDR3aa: CASRPRSLSYNEQFF
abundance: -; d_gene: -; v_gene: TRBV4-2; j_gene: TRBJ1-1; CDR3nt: TGTGCCAGCAGCCACCACATAGGATACGGCACTGAAGCTTTCTTT; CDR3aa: CASSHHIGYGTEAFF
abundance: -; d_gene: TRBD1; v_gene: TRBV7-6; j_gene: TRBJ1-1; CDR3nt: TGTGCCAGCAGCCCCGGACAGGAAGAGATGAACACTGAAGCTTTCTTT; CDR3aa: CASSPGQEEMNTEAFF
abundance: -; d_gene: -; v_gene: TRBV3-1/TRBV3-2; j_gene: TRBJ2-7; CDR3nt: TGTGCCAGCAGCCAAGATTTGGCGGGTGGTGGCACGGACGAGCAGTACTTC; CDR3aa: CASSQDLAGGGTDEQYF
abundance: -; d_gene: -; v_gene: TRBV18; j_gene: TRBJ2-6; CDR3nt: TGTGCCAGCTCACCCTGGACCCTATCCTCTGGGGCCAACGTCCTGACTTTC; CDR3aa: CASSPWTLSSGANVLTF
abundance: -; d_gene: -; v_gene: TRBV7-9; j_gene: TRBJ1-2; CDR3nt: TGTGCCAGCAGCTTATGGGGGGAAGTGGGCTATGGCTACACCTTC; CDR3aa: CASSLWGEVGYGYTF
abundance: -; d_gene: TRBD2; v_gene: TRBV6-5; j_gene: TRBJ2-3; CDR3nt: TGTGCCAGCAGTTACTCCCTAGCGGGAGGCACAGATACGCAGTATTTT; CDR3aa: CASSYSLAGGTDTQYF
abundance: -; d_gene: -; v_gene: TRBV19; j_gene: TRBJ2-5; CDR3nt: TGTGCCAGTAGTAAACACACGGAGGCGATTTCTGGGACCCAGTACTTC; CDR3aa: CASSKHTEAISGTQYF
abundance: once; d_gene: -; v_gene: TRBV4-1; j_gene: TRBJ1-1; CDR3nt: TGCGCCAGCAGCCAAGTTGGGGCCGGGAGGAACACTGAAGCTTTCTTT; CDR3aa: CASSQVGAGRNTEAFF
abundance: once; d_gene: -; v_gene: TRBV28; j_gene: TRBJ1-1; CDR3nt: TGTGCCAGCAGCTTACAGGGTAGGGCTTTCTTT; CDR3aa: CASSLQGRAFF
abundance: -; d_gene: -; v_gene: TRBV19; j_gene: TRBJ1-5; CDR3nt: TGTGCCAGTAGTATGGCCAGGGGCAATCAGCCCCAGCATTTT; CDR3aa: CASSMARGNQPQHF
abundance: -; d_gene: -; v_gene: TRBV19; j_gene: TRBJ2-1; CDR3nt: TGTGCCAGTAGTCCGGCGGGGTTGGGCGGGACCAGATACAATGAGCAGTTCTTC; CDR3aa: CASSPAGLGGTRYNEQFF
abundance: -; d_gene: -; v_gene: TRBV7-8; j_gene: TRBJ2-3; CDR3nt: TGTGCCAGCAGCTTAGTCCGCACAGATACGCAGTATTTT; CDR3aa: CASSLVRTDTQYF
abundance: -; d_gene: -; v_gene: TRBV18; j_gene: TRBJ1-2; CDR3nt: TGTGCCAGCTCACCATCGGGTGACCCCAACTATGGCTACACCTTC; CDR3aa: CASSPSGDPNYGYTF
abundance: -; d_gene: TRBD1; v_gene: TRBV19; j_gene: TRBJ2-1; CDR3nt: TGTGCCAGTAGTATCCGGGACAGGGGGGGCGATGAGCAGTTCTTC; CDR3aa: CASSIRDRGGDEQFF
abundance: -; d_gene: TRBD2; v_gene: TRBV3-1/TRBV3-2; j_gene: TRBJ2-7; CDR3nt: TGTGCCAGCAGCCAAGATGGTATTAGCGGGAGCTACGAGCAGTACTTC; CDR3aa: CASSQDGISGSYEQYF
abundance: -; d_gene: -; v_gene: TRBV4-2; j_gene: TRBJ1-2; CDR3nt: TGTGCCAGCAGCCAAGATCGAACCGTTAGGGGCTACACCTTC; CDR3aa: CASSQDRTVRGYTF
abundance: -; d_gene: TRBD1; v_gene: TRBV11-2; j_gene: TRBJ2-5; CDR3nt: TGTGCCAGCAGCTTGCTGGACAGGGAAGAGACCCAGTACTTC; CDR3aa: CASSLLDREETQYF
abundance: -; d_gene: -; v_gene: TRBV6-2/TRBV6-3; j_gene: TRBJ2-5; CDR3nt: TGTGCCAGCAGCCTCGGGGAGACCCAGTACTTC; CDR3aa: CASSLGETQYF
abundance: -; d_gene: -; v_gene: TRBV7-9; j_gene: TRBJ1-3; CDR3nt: TGTGCCAGCAGCTTAGGGTATTCGGGGACAAATGGTTCTGGAAACACCATATATTTT; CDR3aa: CASSLGYSGTNGSGNTIYF
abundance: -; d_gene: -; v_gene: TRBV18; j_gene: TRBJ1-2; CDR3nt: TGTGCCAGCTCACCCACAATGGGTCTACAGCCTGTTTATGGCTACACCTTC; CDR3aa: CASSPTMGLQPVYGYTF
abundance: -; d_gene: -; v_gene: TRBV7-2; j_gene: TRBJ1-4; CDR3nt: TGTGCCAGCAGCCGTCCCGGAGAAAAACTGTTTTTT; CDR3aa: CASSRPGEKLFF
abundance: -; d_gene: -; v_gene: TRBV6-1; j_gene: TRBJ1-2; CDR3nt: TGTGCCAGCAGTGATAGGACCTATGGCTACACCTTC; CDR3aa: CASSDRTYGYTF
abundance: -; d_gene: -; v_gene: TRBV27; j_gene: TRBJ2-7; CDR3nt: TGTGCCAGCAGTCTCCTCCTGGGGGGATCCTACGAGCAGTACTTC; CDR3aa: CASSLLLGGSYEQYF